Only one count was recorded for the clone carrying this TCR beta chain. These data belong to a study of blood T cell repertoires in COVID-19. Turning to the study itself: COVID-19 samples collected from the United States, Italy and Spain covered acute and convalescent phases. Sources were T cells, B-cell-depleted T cells, or PBMCs; the material itself was cDNA or gDNA.

Original methodology: Nucleated cell number was recorded as an estimate derived from reference gene primer amplification. Clones were sequenced by immunoSEQ multiplex PCR, and TCRdb holds only the in-frame ones, with some missing. That table furnishes V, J and clone size, whereas the DNA furnished D and trimming. The repertoire includes 100,000 to 120,000 clones, roughly 84% of them detected once, and approximately 8.1% sits in the top ten. CDR3 length equals 15 residues. The germline V gene has CDR1 SEHNR and CDR2 FQNEAQ (reference sequence). The junction had 8 bases not matched to a gene; V was cut back by 2 bases and J by 5 bases.

Sequencing used peripheral blood. The chain couples TRBV7-9 to TRBJ2-5; 7 bases line up with TRBD1. The sequence was collected from a woman aged 40-49 years with acute or convalescent COVID-19. The CDR3 region is CASSLTGAFVETQYF. The CDR3 coding sequence is TGTGCCAGCAGCTTAACAGGGGCGTTCGTGGAGACCCAGTACTTC.